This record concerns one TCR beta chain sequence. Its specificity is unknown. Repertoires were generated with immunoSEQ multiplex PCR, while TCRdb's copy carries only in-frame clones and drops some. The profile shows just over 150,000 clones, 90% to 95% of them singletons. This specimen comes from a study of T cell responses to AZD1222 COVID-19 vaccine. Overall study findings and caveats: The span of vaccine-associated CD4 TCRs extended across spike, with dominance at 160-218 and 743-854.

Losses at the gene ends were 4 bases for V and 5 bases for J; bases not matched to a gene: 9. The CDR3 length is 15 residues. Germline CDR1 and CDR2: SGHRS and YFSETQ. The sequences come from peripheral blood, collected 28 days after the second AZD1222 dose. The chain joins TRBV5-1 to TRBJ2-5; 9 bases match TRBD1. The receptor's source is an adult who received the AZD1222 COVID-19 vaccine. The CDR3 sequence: CASSPGTGIGETQYF. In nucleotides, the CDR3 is TGCGCCAGCAGCCCAGGGACAGGGATTGGGGAGACCCAGTACTTC.